The entry that follows covers one TCR beta chain sequence. The data originate from a study of blood T cell repertoires in COVID-19. Sequencing used immunoSEQ multiplex PCR; TCRdb keeps in-frame clones, though not all of them. Of 300,000 to 450,000 clones listed, around 86% are singletons. CDR3 size: 13 residues. Germline V lookup: CDR1 KGHDR, CDR2 SFDVKD. With 8 bases removed from V and 1 base from J, the gap between germline ends came to 8 bases. The receptor's source is a human donor in a cohort sampled during active COVID-19. The V gene is TRBV24-1, the J gene TRBJ1-5; D call uncertain. Sample: peripheral blood. CDR3 coding DNA: TGTGCCACCACCAGACTGAGCAATCAGCCCCAGCATTTT. Its translation is CATTRLSNQPQHF.